The rows below give T cell receptor beta chains drawn from one sample of a study of cytomegalovirus exposure and HLA in healthy donors. This table comes from immunoSEQ multiplex PCR, and its TCRdb copy is limited to in-frame clones, with some not included. The profile shows 100,000 to 150,000 clones, approximately 78% of them singletons. Sequencing used PBMCs. The source is a man in his thirties or forties in good health and CMV-seropositive. CDR3s include the opening cysteine and the closing phenylalanine or tryptophan. The D gene is left open where the match is weak. For some rows the clone size is stated as once, few or many, or as a class when expanded; others skip it.

V gene	clone size	J gene	D gene	CDR3 DNA	CDR3 protein
TRBV5-4	.	TRBJ1-4	.	TGTGCCAGCACCCCGATAAGGGGATCGGAAAAACTGTTTTTT	CASTPIRGSEKLFF
TRBV4-3	.	TRBJ1-2	TRBD1	TGCGCCAGCAGCCAAGCTGACAGGGGCTATGGCTACACCTTC	CASSQADRGYGYTF
TRBV11-3	many	TRBJ2-3	TRBD2	TGTGCCAGCAGCTCTGGGGGGGATGTACCTCTTACGCAGTATTTT	CASSSGGDVPLTQYF
TRBV4-3	.	TRBJ2-2	TRBD1	TGCGCCAGCAGCCAGATCGGGACAGGGCCCGGGGAGCTGTTTTTT	CASSQIGTGPGELFF
TRBV4-1	.	TRBJ2-1	TRBD2	TGCGCCAGCAGCCAAGGGACTAGCGGGAATTACAATGAGCAGTTCTTC	CASSQGTSGNYNEQFF
TRBV6-6	.	TRBJ2-1	TRBD1	TGTGCCAGCAGTTACACTGGACAGGGGCGGAGTGAGCAGTTCTTC	CASSYTGQGRSEQFF
TRBV6-4	.	TRBJ2-3	.	TGTGCCAGCAGTGCGCTGGGGGGTAGCACAGATACGCAGTATTTT	CASSALGGSTDTQYF
TRBV7-9	.	TRBJ2-1	.	TGTGCCAGCAGCCCGAGGTCAGGGGTTTCCTACAATGAGCAGTTCTTC	CASSPRSGVSYNEQFF
TRBV13	.	TRBJ2-7	TRBD2	TGTGCCAGCAGCTTAAGTCTAGCGGGAGTATACGAGCAGTACTTC	CASSLSLAGVYEQYF
TRBV5-4	.	TRBJ1-4	.	TGTGCCAGCAGCTTGGACAGTAATGAAAAACTGTTTTTT	CASSLDSNEKLFF
TRBV5-6	.	TRBJ2-5	.	TGTGCCAGCAGCTGGGGTACCGGGAGCCAAGAGACCCAGTACTTC	CASSWGTGSQETQYF